This record concerns one T cell receptor (beta chain) sequence. TCRdb re-called the 5' RACE reads through MiXCR, storing one row per CDR3 protein. The sample contains around 500,000 distinct CDR3 sequences, 21% of which appear only once. Germline V lookup: CDR1 MNHNS, CDR2 SASEGT. Trimming cost V 5 bases and J 3 bases, with 14 bases left between them. CDR3 length equals 14 residues. These data belong to a study of T cells after yellow fever vaccination. The origin of this receptor is a man aged 18-30 years who received the YFV17D yellow fever vaccine. The sample in question was PBMCs, obtained about 21 days after the first yellow fever vaccination. The chain joins TRBV6-1 to TRBJ2-7, with D uncertain. The CDR3 DNA is TGTGCCAGCAGTACAACCCCGAATAACTACGAGCAGTACTTC. It translates to CASSTTPNNYEQYF.